A single T cell receptor beta chain is shown here with its context. Its antigen is not identified. The CDR3 loop spans 14 amino acids. V shed 0 bases and J shed 1 base, with 6 bases lying between them. CDR1 and CDR2 (germline): MRHNA, SNTAGT. The PCR had 60 Vbeta and 13 Jbeta primers. Profiled with immunoSEQ multiplex PCR; TCRdb holds only in-frame clones, not every one. The table lists approximately 210,000 clones, roughly 77% of them singletons. The sample comes from a study of cytomegalovirus exposure and HLA in healthy donors. For the study at large: Samples from HLA-typed donors yielded approximately 88 million unique TCRs in an early data release.

Study-wide points: A later analysis showed TCR association rates differing by HLA locus, peaking at DRB1 and lowest at HLA-C. Sequencing depth across donors, presence/absence analyses assumed, was roughly uniform. There were some public TCRs occurring in many donors, but most TCR sequences were rare.

Source material: PBMCs. The chain joins TRBV6-4 to TRBJ1-1; perhaps TRBD1 as D (6 bases). This clonotype was sampled from a male donor in good health and CMV-seropositive. The CDR3 DNA follows: TGTGCCAGCAGTGACTCGGGGGCGAACACTGAAGCTTTCTTT. This encodes CASSDSGANTEAFF.